This T cell receptor beta chain was recorded in a study of T cell repertoires in aging, cancer and after chemotherapy. Study in general: Repeat sampling of healthy donors over several months to years showed clear clonal overlap.

A mixed TRB-A/B primer pool amplified rearranged TRB by multiplex touch-down PCR. TCRdb processed the multiplex PCR reads anew with MiXCR; each CDR3 protein has one entry. The sample shows 10,000 to 15,000 distinct CDR3 sequences, 35% of them seen only once. General study points: In healthy donors, age-related TCR diversity loss mainly reflected lost richness.

Germline V CDR1 and CDR2: MNHEY, SMNVEV (reference sequence). The V and J ends lost 5 bases and 0 bases respectively, with 17 bases between them. This CDR3 is built from 16 residues. Details on this clonotype: Its specificity is unknown.

The template was genomic DNA from peripheral blood, not RNA. The sequencing input was blood. The origin of this receptor is a human donor in good health. The donor label of this sample is uncertain. The chain is built from TRBV27 and TRBJ2-7; D gene unclear. For the CDR3, the DNA is TGTGCCAGCAGTCCACGAGGTGGCGTCATCTCCTACGAGCAGTACTTC. Residues: CASSPRGGVISYEQYF.